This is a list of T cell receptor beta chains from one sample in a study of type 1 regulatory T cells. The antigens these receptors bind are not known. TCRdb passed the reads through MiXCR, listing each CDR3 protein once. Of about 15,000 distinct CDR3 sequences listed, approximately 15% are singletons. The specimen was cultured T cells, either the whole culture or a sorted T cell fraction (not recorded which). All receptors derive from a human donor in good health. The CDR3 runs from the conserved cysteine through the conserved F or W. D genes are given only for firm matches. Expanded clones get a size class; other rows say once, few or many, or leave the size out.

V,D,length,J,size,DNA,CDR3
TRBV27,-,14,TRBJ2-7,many,TGTGCCAGCAGTTTCATCCCCCTCGTCTACGAGCAGTACTTC,CASSFIPLVYEQYF
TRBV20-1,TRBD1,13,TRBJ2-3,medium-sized,TGCAGTGCTAGGTGGACAGGGTCAGATACGCAGTATTTT,CSARWTGSDTQYF
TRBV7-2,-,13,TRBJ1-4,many,TGTGCCAGCCAGAGGGCAACTAATGAAAAACTGTTTTTT,CASQRATNEKLFF
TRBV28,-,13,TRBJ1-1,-,TGTGCCAGCAGTGGGATCCTGGGAACTGAAGCTTTCTTT,CASSGILGTEAFF
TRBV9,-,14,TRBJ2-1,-,TGTACCAGCAGCGTTGGGAGCTCCTACAATGAGCAGTTCTTC,CTSSVGSSYNEQFF
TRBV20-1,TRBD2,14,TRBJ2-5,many,TGCAGTACGACCTTAGCGGGAGCCCAAGAGACCCAGTACTTC,CSTTLAGAQETQYF
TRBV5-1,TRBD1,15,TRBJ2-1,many,TGCGCCAGCAGCTTTCGTACAGGGGGAGGCAATGAGCAGTTCTTC,CASSFRTGGGNEQFF
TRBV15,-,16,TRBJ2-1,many,TGTGCCACCAGCAGAGATGATGGAGGCGCCTACAATGAGCAGTTCTTC,CATSRDDGGAYNEQFF
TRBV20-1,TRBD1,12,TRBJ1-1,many,TGCAGTGCCCCCCAACAGGGGCCACGAGCTTTCTTT,CSAPQQGPRAFF
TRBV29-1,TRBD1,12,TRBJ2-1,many,TGCAGCGTGGACAGGGGGAGCAATGAGCAGTTCTTC,CSVDRGSNEQFF
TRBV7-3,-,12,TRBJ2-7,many,TGTGCCAGCGGCCCGTCCTCCTACGAGCAGTACTTC,CASGPSSYEQYF
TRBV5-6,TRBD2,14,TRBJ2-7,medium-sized,TGTGCCACCCCCCTAGCGGGAGAAATCGACGAGCAGTACTTC,CATPLAGEIDEQYF
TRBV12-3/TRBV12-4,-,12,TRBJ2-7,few,TGTGCCAGCAGTTGGGGGGCGGGAGAGCAGTACTTC,CASSWGAGEQYF
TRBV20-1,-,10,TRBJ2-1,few,TGCAATGCCACATCCAATGAGCAGTTCTTC,CNATSNEQFF
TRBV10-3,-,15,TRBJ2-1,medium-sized,TGTGCCATCAGTGAGTCGATGGGGGTCCGGAATGAGCAGTTCTTC,CAISESMGVRNEQFF
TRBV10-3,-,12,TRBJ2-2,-,TGTGCCATCAGCCGTAACACCAGGGAGCTGTTTTTT,CAISRNTRELFF
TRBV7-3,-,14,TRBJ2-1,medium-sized,TGTGCCAGCAGCATGGGGGGACTCTACAATGAGCAGTTCTTC,CASSMGGLYNEQFF
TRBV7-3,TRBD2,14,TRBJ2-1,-,TGTGCCAGCAGCTCCAACCCCGCTAGCGGGAGCCAGTTCTTC,CASSSNPASGSQFF
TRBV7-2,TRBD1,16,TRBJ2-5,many,TGTGCCAGCAGCCTAAGGACAGGGGGCAAGGGAGAGACCCAGTACTTC,CASSLRTGGKGETQYF
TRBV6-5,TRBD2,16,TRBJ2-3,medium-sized,TGTGCCAGCAGTTACGGGGTAGCGGGATTCACAGATACGCAGTATTTT,CASSYGVAGFTDTQYF
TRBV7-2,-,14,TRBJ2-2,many,TGTGCCAGCAGCTTAGCGCCGGGGACCGGGGAGCTGTTTTTT,CASSLAPGTGELFF
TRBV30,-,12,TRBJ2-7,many,TGTGCCGGGGGACGCGGGGCCCACGAGCAGTACTTC,CAGGRGAHEQYF
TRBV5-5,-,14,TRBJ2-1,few,TGTGCCAGCAGCTTGGCGGGGACACAGGGTGGGGAGTTCTTC,CASSLAGTQGGEFF
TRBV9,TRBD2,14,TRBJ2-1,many,TGTGCCAGCAGCGTATGGACTAGCGATCATGAGCAGTTCTTC,CASSVWTSDHEQFF
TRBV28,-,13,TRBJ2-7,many,TGTGCCAGCAGTTTACCCTCTAATGTCGAGCAGTACTTC,CASSLPSNVEQYF
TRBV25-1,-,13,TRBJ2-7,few,TGTGCCAGCTCCCAGGCAGGCCTTGAGGAGCAGTACTTC,CASSQAGLEEQYF
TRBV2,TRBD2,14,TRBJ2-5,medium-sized,TGTGCCAGCAGTTTTACTAGCGGGGGGGAGACCCAGTACTTC,CASSFTSGGETQYF
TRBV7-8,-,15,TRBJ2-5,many,TGTGCCAGCAGCATCCAGACCTGGGGGCAAGAGACCCAGTACTTC,CASSIQTWGQETQYF
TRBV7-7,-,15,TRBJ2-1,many,TGTGCTAGCAGCCGCTCGCCGGGAGAATCGAATGAGCAGTTCTTC,CASSRSPGESNEQFF
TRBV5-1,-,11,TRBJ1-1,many,TGCGCCAGCAGCTTGTTTGGTGAAGCTTTCTTT,CASSLFGEAFF
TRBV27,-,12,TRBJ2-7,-,TGTGCCAGCAGTTTATCTTTCCTCGAGCAGTACTTC,CASSLSFLEQYF
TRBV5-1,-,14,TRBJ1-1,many,TGCGCCAGCAGCTTGATTGAAGCTTCCACTGAAGCTTTCTTT,CASSLIEASTEAFF
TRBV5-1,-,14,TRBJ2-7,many,TGCGCCAGCAGCTTTTGGGACTCCGCCTACGAGCAGTACTTC,CASSFWDSAYEQYF
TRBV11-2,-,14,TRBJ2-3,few,TGTGCCAGCAGCTTAGATGGAGGCGGAGATACGCAGTATTTT,CASSLDGGGDTQYF
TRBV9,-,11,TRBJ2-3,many,TGTGCCGCCACCAGTCGGGGTACGCAGTATTTT,CAATSRGTQYF
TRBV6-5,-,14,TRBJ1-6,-,TGTGCCAGCAGGGAAACAGGTTCGGGGTCACCCCTCCACTTT,CASRETGSGSPLHF